The 11 T cell receptor beta chains listed next were all sequenced from one sample in a study of identical twins. TCRdb reprocessed the 5' RACE reads via MiXCR and lists one record per CDR3 protein. The sample carries around 490,000 distinct CDR3 sequences, about 15% recorded once. These data also featured in a second study, about yellow fever vaccine responses in identical twins.

Sequencing was performed on CD4+ T cells sorted from blood. Source of these receptors: a woman aged 18-29 years in good health.

This clonotype was observed a handful of times. J is TRBJ1-4 and V is TRBV5-1; D remains unclear. Germline V CDR1 and CDR2: SGHRS, YFSETQ. The CDR3 has 16 amino acids. The ends were cut back, 6 bases at V and 4 bases at J, with 19 bases in the middle. CDR3 bases: TGCGCCAGCACCCTTTCTTCGGGGATTGTTAATGAAAAACTGTTTTTT. This encodes CASTLSSGIVNEKLFF.

This clonotype was seen more than once but under ten times. The chain is built from TRBV6-1 and TRBJ2-1; the match to TRBD1 covers 12 bases. Germline CDR1 reads MNHNS; CDR2 reads SASEGT. The CDR3 totals 14 residues. With V trimmed by 7 bases and J by 9 bases, 7 bases remained unmatched. The CDR3 DNA reads as TGTGCCAGCACCAAGGGACAGGGGGCGATTGAGCAGTTCTTC. This translates into CASTKGQGAIEQFF.

This clonotype was seen a handful of times. The V and J genes are TRBV15 and TRBJ2-3, with TRBD2 identical over 11 bases. Losses at the gene ends were 3 bases for V and 6 bases for J; bases not matched to a gene: 14. This CDR3 comprises 18 residues. Germline CDR1 and CDR2: LNHNV and YYDKDF (reference sequence). CDR3: CATSSDRTLAGGLDTQYF. As DNA, the CDR3 is TGTGCCACCAGCAGCGATCGCACCTTAGCGGGGGGGCTGGATACGCAGTATTTT. Combining the CDR3 with reference TRBV15 and TRBJ2-3 gives the whole variable domain DAMVIQNPRYQVTQFGKPVTLSCSQTLNHNVMYWYQQKSSQAPKLLFHYYDKDFNNEADTPDNFQSRRPNTSFCFLDIRSPGLGDTAMYLCATSSDRTLAGGLDTQYFGPGTRLTVL.

The genes are TRBV15 and TRBJ2-2, with D perhaps TRBD1 or TRBD2 (5 bases each). The CDR3 spans 15 residues. Germline lookup yields CDR1 LNHNV and CDR2 YYDKDF (reference sequence). V lost 0 bases and J lost 5, with 10 bases in between. In DNA form, the CDR3 reads TGTGCCACCAGCAGAGATGGGGGACCGACCGGGGAGCTGTTTTTT. It specifies CATSRDGGPTGELFF.

This clonotype was picked up many times. V and J are TRBV7-9 and TRBJ2-2; unclear D gene. Trimming stripped 5 bases from V and 0 bases from J, with 10 bases between. CDR1 is SEHNR, CDR2 FQNEAQ, per germline (reference sequence). The CDR3 runs to 15 residues. DNA of the CDR3: TGTGCCAGCAGCCCTCAAGGCGCGAACACCGGGGAGCTGTTTTTT. Amino acids: CASSPQGANTGELFF.

V is TRBV24-1 and J is TRBJ2-2; D not certain. CDR1 is KGHDR, CDR2 SFDVKD, per germline. The CDR3 contains 14 residues. Trimming took 6 bases from V and 3 from J, leaving 10 bases between them. The CDR3 spells CATSRLAHTGELFF. CDR3 coding DNA: TGTGCCACCAGTCGTTTAGCCCACACCGGGGAGCTGTTTTTT.

This clonotype was counted between two and nine times. This chain connects TRBV10-3 to TRBJ2-2; weak D call: TRBD1 (5 bases). The V gene's germline CDR1 is ENHRY and CDR2 SYGVKD. V dropped 0 bases and J dropped 4 bases, with 6 bases sitting between them. This CDR3 spans 14 amino acids. The CDR3 coding sequence is TGTGCCATCAGTGAGTCGGGGCCCACCGGGGAGCTGTTTTTT. It specifies CAISESGPTGELFF.

This rearrangement joins TRBV20-1 to TRBJ2-1; a possible D gene is TRBD1 (5 bases). V lost 5 bases and J 8 bases, leaving 16 bases between the germline ends. CDR3 length: 13 amino acids. Per germline, CDR1 DFQATT and CDR2 SNEGSKA (reference sequence). CDR3 nucleotide sequence: TGCAGTGCTCCAAGCCAGGGATGGGATGAGCAGTTCTTC. Translating gives CSAPSQGWDEQFF.

In its sample, this clonotype was seen a few times. V usage is TRBV2 and J usage is TRBJ1-5, with 10 bases fitting TRBD1. The CDR3 is 16 residues long. V was pared by 7 bases and J by 6 bases, with 12 bases of the junction left unmatched. The germline gives CDR1 SNHLY, CDR2 FYNNEI. CDR3 loop: CASTDVGDRGFQPQHF. The CDR3 coding sequence is TGTGCCAGCACCGACGTAGGGGACAGGGGTTTTCAGCCCCAGCATTTT.

This clonotype was seen many times. This rearrangement joins TRBV5-1 to TRBJ1-4; D might be TRBD1 (6 bases). Germline V gives CDR1 SGHRS, CDR2 YFSETQ. CDR3 length equals 14 residues. The V end lost 4 bases, the J end lost 4 bases, and 11 bases lay between the germline ends. CDR3 in DNA: TGCGCCAGCAGCCCCGGACAGTATAATGAAAAACTGTTTTTT. Its protein is CASSPGQYNEKLFF. The full variable domain, rest sourced from reference TRBV5-1 and TRBJ1-4, is KAGVTQTPRYLIKTRGQQVTLSCSPISGHRSVSWYQQTPGQGLQFLFEYFSETQRNKGNFPGRFSGRQFSNSRSEMNVSTLELGDSALYLCASSPGQYNEKLFFGSGTQLSVL.

The sample holds a few counts of this clonotype. This chain joins TRBV5-1 and TRBJ2-7, with 10 bases identical to TRBD1. J gave up 2 bases and V 3 bases, and 8 bases lay outside the gene matches. CDR1 SGHRS and CDR2 YFSETQ come from the germline V gene. There are 16 residues in the CDR3. The CDR3 nucleotides are TGCGCCAGCAGCTCGACAGGGGGCGCAGGGGCCTACGAGCAGTACTTC. This encodes CASSSTGGAGAYEQYF.